Here is one T cell receptor (beta chain) with its context. This sample is drawn from a study of blood T cell repertoires in COVID-19. Background on the study: T cells, B-cell-depleted T cells, or PBMCs provided the cDNA or gDNA that served as material.

Authors' processing steps: Amplification of reference gene primers was used by the study to estimate nucleated cell counts. The repertoire was sequenced with immunoSEQ multiplex PCR; TCRdb's copy has only in-frame clones and lacks some. The D gene and trimming were derived from the DNA, and the V and J assignments and clone size from that table. This table holds over 250,000 clones, approximately 88% found once. With 0 bases clipped from V and 4 bases from J, the junction kept 13 bases outside the gene matches. Germline-derived CDR1 and CDR2 are SGDLS and YYNGEE. This CDR3 comprises 20 residues. Sequencing used PBMCs or T cells enriched from blood (not recorded which). The sequence derives from a woman aged 25 to 39 who had recovered from COVID-19. The chain links TRBV9 to TRBJ2-1; the match to TRBD2 covers 13 bases. The CDR3 loop is CASSVGRLAGGQLFYNEQFF. The CDR3 coding sequence is TGTGCCAGCAGCGTAGGACGACTAGCGGGAGGACAATTATTTTACAATGAGCAGTTCTTC.